The TCR beta chain described here comes from a study of spatial heterogeneity in lung cancer. For the study at large: The mean occurrence of each unique TCR and UMI combination in raw reads exceeded eight.

This clonotype was seen repeatedly, ten times or more. Its antigen is as yet unknown. In TCRdb, the 5' RACE reads were re-called with MiXCR into one record per CDR3 protein. Of more than 30,000 distinct CDR3 sequences listed, approximately 5.5% are singletons. Regarding the study as a whole: Ubiquitous expanded tumor TCRs were seen in blood more at resection than at follow-up.

CDR1 and CDR2 (germline): SNHLY, FYNNEI. Unmatched junction bases numbered 10, after V lost 4 bases and J lost 0 bases. CDR3 length: 18 residues. Time point noted: sample taken at primary tumor resection. No cell sorting; template was whole RNA from tumor, lung tissue or PBMC. Donation came from roughly 72 patients with untreated early-stage non-small cell lung cancer. Sequencing was performed on PBMCs, taken at surgery. This chain connects TRBV2 to TRBJ1-5, with 9 bases fitting TRBD1. The clonotype originates from a male donor with early-stage non-small cell lung cancer. CDR3 residues: CASSGPGQGLYSNQPQHF. The CDR3 nucleotides read TGTGCCAGCAGTGGGCCGGGACAGGGACTTTATAGCAATCAGCCCCAGCATTTT.